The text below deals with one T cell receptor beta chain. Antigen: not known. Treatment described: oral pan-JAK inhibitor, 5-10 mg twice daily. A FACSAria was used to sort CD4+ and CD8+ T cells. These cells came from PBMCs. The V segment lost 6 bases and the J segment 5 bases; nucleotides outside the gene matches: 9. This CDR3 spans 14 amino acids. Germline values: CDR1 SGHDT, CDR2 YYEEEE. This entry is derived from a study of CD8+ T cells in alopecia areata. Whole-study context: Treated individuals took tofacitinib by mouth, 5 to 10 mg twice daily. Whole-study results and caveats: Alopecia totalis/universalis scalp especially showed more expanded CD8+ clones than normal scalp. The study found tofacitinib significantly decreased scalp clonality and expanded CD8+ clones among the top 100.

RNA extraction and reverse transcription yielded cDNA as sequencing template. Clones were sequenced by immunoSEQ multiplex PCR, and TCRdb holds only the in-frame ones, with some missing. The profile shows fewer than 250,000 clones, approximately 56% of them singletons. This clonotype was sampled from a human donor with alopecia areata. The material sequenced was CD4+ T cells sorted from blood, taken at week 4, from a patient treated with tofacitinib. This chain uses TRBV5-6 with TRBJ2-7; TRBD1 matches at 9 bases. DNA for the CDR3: TGTGCCAGCACCCGGGACAGGGATATGCACGAGCAGTACTTC. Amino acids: CASTRDRDMHEQYF. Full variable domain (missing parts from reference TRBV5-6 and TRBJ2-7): DAGVTQSPTHLIKTRGQQVTLRCSPKSGHDTVSWYQQALGQGPQFIFQYYEEEERQRGNFPDRFSGHQFPNYSSELNVNALLLGDSALYLCASTRDRDMHEQYFGPGTRLTVT.